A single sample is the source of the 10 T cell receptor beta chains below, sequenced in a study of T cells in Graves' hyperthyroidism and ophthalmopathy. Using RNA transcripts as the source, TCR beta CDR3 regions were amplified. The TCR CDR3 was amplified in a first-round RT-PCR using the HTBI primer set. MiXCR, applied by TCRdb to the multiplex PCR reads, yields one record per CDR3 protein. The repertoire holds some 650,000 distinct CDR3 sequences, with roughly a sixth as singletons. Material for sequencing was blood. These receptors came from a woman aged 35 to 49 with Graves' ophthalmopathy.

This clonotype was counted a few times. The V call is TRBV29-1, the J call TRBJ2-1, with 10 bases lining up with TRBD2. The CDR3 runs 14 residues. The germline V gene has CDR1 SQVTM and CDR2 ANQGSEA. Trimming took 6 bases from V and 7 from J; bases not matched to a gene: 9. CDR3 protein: CSVVPAGGPNEQFF. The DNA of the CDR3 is TGCAGCGTGGTTCCAGCGGGAGGGCCAAATGAGCAGTTCTTC.

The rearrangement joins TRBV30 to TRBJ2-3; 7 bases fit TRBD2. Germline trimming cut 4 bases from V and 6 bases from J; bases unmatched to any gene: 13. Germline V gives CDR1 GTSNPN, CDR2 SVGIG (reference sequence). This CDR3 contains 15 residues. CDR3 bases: TGTGCCTGGATGCCTACAGCGGGGCCTTGGGATACGCAGTATTTT. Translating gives CAWMPTAGPWDTQYF.

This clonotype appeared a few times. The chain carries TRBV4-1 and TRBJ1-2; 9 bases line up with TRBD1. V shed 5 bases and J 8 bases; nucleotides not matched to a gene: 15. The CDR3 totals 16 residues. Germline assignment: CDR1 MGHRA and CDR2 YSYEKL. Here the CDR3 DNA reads TGCGCCAGCAGCAAACCCGGGACAGGGCACTTCGGGGGCTACACCTTC. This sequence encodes CASSKPGTGHFGGYTF.

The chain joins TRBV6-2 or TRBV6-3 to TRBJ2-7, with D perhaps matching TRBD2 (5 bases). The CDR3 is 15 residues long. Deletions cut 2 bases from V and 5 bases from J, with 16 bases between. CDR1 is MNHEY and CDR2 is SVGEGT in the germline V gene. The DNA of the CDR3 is TGTGCCAGCAGTTACGGCGCGAGAGCGGTCGACGAGCAGTACTTC. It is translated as CASSYGARAVDEQYF.

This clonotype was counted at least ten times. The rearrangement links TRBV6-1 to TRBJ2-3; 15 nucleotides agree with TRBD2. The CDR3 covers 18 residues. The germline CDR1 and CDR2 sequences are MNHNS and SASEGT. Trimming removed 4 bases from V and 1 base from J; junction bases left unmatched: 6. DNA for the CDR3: TGTGCCAGCAGTGTCGTGGGACTAGCGGGAGGTGGCACAGATACGCAGTATTTT. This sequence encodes CASSVVGLAGGGTDTQYF.

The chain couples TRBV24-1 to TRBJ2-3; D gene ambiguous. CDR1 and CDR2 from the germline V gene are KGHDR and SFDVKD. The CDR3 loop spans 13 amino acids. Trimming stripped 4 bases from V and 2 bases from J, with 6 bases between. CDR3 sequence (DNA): TGTGCCACCAGTGACCCGAACACAGATACGCAGTATTTT. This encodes CATSDPNTDTQYF.

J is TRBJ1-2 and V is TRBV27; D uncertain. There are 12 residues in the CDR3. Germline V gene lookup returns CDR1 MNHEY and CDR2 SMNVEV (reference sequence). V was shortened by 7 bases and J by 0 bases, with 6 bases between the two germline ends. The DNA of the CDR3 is TGTGCCAGCAAACCAGCTAACTATGGCTACACCTTC. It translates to CASKPANYGYTF.

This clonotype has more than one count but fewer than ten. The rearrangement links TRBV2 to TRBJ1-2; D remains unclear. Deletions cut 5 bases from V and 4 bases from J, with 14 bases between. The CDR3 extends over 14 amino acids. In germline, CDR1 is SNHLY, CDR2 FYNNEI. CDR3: CASSPVDIPYGYTF. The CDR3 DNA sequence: TGTGCCAGCAGTCCAGTCGACATCCCCTATGGCTACACCTTC.

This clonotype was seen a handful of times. The CDR3: CASSTTVDFVGQYF. CDR3 DNA sequence: TGTGCCAGTAGTACGACCGTGGACTTTGTGGGGCAGTACTTC. The V gene is TRBV19, the J gene TRBJ2-7; tentatively, D is TRBD2 (5 bases). CDR3 size: 14 residues. Germline V gene sequence: CDR1 LNHDA, CDR2 SQIVND (reference sequence). Trimming took off 4 bases at V and 9 bases at J, with 19 bases between the two ends.

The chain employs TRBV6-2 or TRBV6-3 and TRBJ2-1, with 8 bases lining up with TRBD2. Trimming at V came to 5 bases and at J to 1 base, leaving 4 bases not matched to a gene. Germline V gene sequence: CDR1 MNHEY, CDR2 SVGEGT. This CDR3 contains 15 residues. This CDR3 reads CASSLSGKSYNEQFF. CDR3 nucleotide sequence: TGTGCCAGCAGTCTTAGCGGGAAATCCTACAATGAGCAGTTCTTC.